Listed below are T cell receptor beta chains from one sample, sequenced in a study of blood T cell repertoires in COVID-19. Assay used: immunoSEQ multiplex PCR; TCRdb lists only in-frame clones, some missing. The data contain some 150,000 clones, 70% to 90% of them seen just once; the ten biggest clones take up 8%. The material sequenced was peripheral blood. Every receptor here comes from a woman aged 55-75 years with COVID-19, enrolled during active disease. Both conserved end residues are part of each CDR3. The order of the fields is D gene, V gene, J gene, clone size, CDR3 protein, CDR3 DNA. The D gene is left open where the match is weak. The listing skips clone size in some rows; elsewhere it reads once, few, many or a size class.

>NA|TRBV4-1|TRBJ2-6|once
CASSQGQPDSGANVLTF
TGCGCCAGCAGCCAAGGACAGCCGGACTCTGGGGCCAACGTCCTGACTTTC
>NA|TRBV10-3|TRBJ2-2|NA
CAISEKALREYGELFF
TGTGCCATCAGTGAGAAAGCCCTCCGGGAATACGGGGAGCTGTTTTTT
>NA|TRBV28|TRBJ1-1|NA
CASSLQGWTEAFF
TGTGCCAGCAGCCTACAGGGCTGGACTGAAGCTTTCTTT
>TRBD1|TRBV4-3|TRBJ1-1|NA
CASSQATGSPLNTEAFF
TGCGCCAGCAGCCAAGCGACAGGGTCGCCTTTGAACACTGAAGCTTTCTTT
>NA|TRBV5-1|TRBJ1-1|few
CASSLAGRLNTEAFF
TGCGCCAGCAGCTTAGCGGGACGGCTGAACACTGAAGCTTTCTTT
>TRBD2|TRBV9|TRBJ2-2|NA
CASSITGLATGELFF
TGTGCCAGCAGCATCACGGGACTAGCAACCGGGGAGCTGTTTTTT
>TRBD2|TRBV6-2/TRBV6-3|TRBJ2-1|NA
CASSYSIRRGAYNEQFF
TGTGCCAGCAGTTACTCGATTCGACGGGGGGCCTACAATGAGCAGTTCTTC
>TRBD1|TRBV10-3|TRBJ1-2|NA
CAISDRKTGVIAGYTF
TGTGCCATCAGTGACCGTAAGACAGGGGTGATAGCTGGCTACACCTTC
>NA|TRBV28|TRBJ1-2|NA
CASSQGSNYGYTF
TGTGCCAGCAGTCAAGGGAGTAACTATGGCTACACCTTC
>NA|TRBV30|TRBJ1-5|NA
CAWSVHLAGYSNQPQHF
TGTGCCTGGAGTGTACATTTGGCAGGGTATAGCAATCAGCCCCAGCATTTT
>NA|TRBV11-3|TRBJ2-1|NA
CASSFGRGNEQFF
TGTGCCAGCAGCTTCGGGCGGGGCAATGAGCAGTTCTTC
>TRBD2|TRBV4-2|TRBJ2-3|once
CASSQDTSAISTDTQYF
TGTGCCAGCAGCCAAGATACTAGCGCTATCAGCACAGATACGCAGTATTTT
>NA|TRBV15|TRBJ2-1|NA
CATSRQGNVDEQFF
TGTGCCACCAGTCGCCAGGGGAATGTGGATGAGCAGTTCTTC
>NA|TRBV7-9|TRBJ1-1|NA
CARGEEGEAFF
TGTGCCAGGGGCGAGGAGGGAGAAGCTTTCTTT
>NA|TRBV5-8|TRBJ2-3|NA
CASSLLRLGLLDTQYF
TGTGCCAGCAGCTTGTTACGACTAGGGTTATTAGATACGCAGTATTTT
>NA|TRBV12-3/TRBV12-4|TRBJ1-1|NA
CASSLARQIEAFF
TGTGCCAGCAGTTTAGCGCGACAGATTGAAGCTTTCTTT
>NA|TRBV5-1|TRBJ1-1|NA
CASSINRNTEAFF
TGCGCCAGCAGCATAAATCGGAACACTGAAGCTTTCTTT
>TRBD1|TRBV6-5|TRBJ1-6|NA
CASSRKQGNNSPLHF
TGTGCCAGCTCAAGAAAACAGGGGAATAATTCACCCCTCCACTTT
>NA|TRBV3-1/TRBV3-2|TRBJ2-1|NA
CASSQYPGERSSYNEQFF
TGTGCCAGCAGCCAGTATCCCGGGGAGCGTAGCTCCTACAATGAGCAGTTCTTC
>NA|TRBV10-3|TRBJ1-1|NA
CAAKSYPDRNTEAFF
TGTGCCGCCAAATCATACCCGGACAGGAACACTGAAGCTTTCTTT
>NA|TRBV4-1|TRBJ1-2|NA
CASSQPDSQYSGYTF
TGCGCCAGCAGCCAACCCGACAGCCAATACTCTGGCTACACCTTC
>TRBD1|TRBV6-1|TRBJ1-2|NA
CASSEWGQSYTF
TGTGCCAGCAGTGAATGGGGACAGAGCTACACCTTC
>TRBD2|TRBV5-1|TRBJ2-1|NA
CASSLGLDYNEQFF
TGCGCCAGCAGCTTAGGACTAGACTACAATGAGCAGTTCTTC
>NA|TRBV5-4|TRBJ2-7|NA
CASSLGLTGSYEQYF
TGTGCCAGCAGCTTAGGACTAACCGGCTCCTACGAGCAGTACTTC
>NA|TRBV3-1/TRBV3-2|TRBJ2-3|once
CASSQERGSDTQYF
TGTGCCAGCAGCCAAGAGAGGGGGTCAGATACGCAGTATTTT
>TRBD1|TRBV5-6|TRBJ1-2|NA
CASSPRTGLGNYGYTF
TGTGCCAGCAGCCCGCGGACAGGGTTGGGGAACTATGGCTACACCTTC
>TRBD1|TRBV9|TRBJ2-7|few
CASSVNGQDHYEQYF
TGTGCCAGCAGCGTGAACGGACAGGACCACTACGAGCAGTACTTC
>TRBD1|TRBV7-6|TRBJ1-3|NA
CASSRAVGQGLSGNTIYF
TGTGCCAGCAGTAGAGCCGTGGGACAGGGTCTCTCTGGAAACACCATATATTTT
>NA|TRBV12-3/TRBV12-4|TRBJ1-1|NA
CASSQNTEAFF
TGTGCCAGCAGTCAGAACACTGAAGCTTTCTTT
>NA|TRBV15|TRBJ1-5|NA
CATSSSRQHQPQHF
TGTGCCACCAGCAGCTCAAGACAGCATCAGCCCCAGCATTTT
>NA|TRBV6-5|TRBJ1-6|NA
CASRRSDSPLHF
TGTGCCAGCAGAAGATCGGATTCACCCCTCCACTTT
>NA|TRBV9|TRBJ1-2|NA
CASSVARSQSYGYTF
TGTGCCAGCAGCGTAGCTAGGTCGCAGAGCTATGGCTACACCTTC
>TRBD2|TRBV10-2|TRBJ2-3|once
CASGLGTDTQYF
TGCGCCAGTGGACTAGGAACAGATACGCAGTATTTT
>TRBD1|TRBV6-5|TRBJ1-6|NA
CASRTGVYNSPLHF
TGTGCCAGCAGGACAGGGGTTTACAATTCACCCCTCCACTTT
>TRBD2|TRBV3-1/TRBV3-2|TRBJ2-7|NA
CASSPGLAGYEQYF
TGTGCCAGCAGCCCCGGGCTAGCGGGGTACGAGCAGTACTTC
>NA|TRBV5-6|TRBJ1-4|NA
CASSPTGADSTNEKLFF
TGTGCCAGCAGCCCTACGGGTGCTGACTCAACTAATGAAAAACTGTTTTTT
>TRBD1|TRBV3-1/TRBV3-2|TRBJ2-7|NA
CASSQVRDRFYEQYF
TGTGCCAGCAGCCAAGTCCGGGACAGGTTTTACGAGCAGTACTTC
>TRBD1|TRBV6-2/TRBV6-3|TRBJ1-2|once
CASSYSRRDRGYGYTF
TGTGCCAGCAGTTACTCGAGACGGGACAGGGGCTATGGCTACACCTTC
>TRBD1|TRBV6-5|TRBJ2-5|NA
CASSFDRDETQYF
TGTGCCAGCAGTTTCGACAGGGATGAGACCCAGTACTTC
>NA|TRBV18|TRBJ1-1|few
CASSPGTGPEAFF
TGTGCCAGCTCACCGGGAACAGGGCCTGAAGCTTTCTTT
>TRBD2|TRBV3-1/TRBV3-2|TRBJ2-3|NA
CASSQGTSGGADTQYF
TGTGCCAGCAGCCAAGGGACTAGCGGGGGGGCAGATACGCAGTATTTT
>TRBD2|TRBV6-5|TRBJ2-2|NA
CARAAGGRGELFF
TGTGCCCGCGCGGCGGGGGGGCGCGGGGAGCTGTTTTTT